This T cell receptor (beta chain) emerged from a study of blood T cell repertoires in COVID-19. Across the study: Whether acute or convalescent, the COVID-19 samples came from the United States, Italy and Spain. T cells, B-cell-depleted T cells, or PBMCs supplied cDNA or gDNA.

The ends lost 6 bases at V and 4 bases at J; junction bases unmatched: 4. There are 13 residues in the CDR3. The authors' processing: Using reference gene primer amplification, nucleated cell counts were estimated. Assay used: immunoSEQ multiplex PCR; TCRdb lists only in-frame clones, some missing. That table supplies the V and J calls and clone size; D and trimming were determined from the DNA. This table holds roughly 430,000 clones, 70% to 90% found once. Cohorts were assigned according to the clinical history that participants reported. This clonotype was sampled from a woman aged 35 to 49 with acute COVID-19. V is TRBV12-3 or TRBV12-4 and J is TRBJ1-1; 8 bases fit TRBD1. Sequencing was carried out using PBMCs or T cells enriched from blood (not recorded which). The CDR3 is CASRTGEGTEAFF. DNA of the CDR3: TGTGCCAGCAGGACAGGGGAGGGCACTGAAGCTTTCTTT.